The present T cell receptor (beta chain) was sequenced within a study of blood T cell repertoires in COVID-19. The CDR3 loop spans 15 amino acids. V was pared by 4 bases and J by 5 bases, with 8 bases of the junction left unmatched. Germline V gene sequence: CDR1 SGHNT, CDR2 YENEEA. Clones were read by immunoSEQ multiplex PCR, and TCRdb kept only the in-frame ones, dropping some. The table lists around 27,000 clones, 83% of them singletons, with 24% in the top ten. The chain carries TRBV11-3 and TRBJ2-1; 7 bases align to TRBD2. The sequence came from a human donor in a cohort sampled during active COVID-19. Sequencing used peripheral blood. The CDR3 nucleotides are TGTGCCAGCAGCTCTGCCCGGGACTACAACAATGAGCAGTTCTTC. This codes for CASSSARDYNNEQFF.